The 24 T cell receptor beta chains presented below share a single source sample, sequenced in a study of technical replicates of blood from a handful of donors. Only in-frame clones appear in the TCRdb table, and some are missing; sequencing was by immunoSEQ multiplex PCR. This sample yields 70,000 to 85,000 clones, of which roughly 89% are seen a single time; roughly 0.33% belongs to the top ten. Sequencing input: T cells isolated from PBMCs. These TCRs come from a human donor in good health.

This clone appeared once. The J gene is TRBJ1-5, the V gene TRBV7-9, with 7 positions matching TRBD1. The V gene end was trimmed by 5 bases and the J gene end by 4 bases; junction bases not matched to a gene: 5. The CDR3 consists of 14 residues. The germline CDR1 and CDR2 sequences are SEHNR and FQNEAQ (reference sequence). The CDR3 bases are TGTGCCAGCAGCCCGTCACAGGGGAATCAGCCCCAGCATTTT. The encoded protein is CASSPSQGNQPQHF.

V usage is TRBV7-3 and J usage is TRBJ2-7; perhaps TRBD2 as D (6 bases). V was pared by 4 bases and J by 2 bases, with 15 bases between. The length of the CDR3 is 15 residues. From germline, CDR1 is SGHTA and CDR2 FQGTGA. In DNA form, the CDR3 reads TGTGCCAGCAGCTCATTCGGAGGGACGGCCTACGAGCAGTACTTC. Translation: CASSSFGGTAYEQYF.

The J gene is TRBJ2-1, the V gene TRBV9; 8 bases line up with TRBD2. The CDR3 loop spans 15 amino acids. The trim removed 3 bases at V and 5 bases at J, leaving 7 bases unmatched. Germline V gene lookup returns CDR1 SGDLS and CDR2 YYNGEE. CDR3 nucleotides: TGTGCCAGCAGCGGATCAAGCGGGAGCCACAATGAGCAGTTCTTC. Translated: CASSGSSGSHNEQFF. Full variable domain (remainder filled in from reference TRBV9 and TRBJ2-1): DSGVTQTPKHLITATGQRVTLRCSPRSGDLSVYWYQQSLDQGLQFLIQYYNGEERAKGNILERFSAQQFPDLHSELNLSSLELGDSALYFCASSGSSGSHNEQFFGPGTRLTVL.

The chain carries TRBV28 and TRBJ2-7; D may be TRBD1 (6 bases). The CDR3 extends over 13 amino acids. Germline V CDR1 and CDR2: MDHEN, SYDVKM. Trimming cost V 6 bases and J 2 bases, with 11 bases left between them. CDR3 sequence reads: CASSLTGPYEQYF. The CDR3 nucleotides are TGTGCCAGCAGCCTGACAGGACCCTACGAGCAGTACTTC.

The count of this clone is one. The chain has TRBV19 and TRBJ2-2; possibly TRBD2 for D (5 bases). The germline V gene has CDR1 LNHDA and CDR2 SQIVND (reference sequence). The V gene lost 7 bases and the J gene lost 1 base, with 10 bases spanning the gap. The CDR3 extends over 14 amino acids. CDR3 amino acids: CASKLRGNTGELFF. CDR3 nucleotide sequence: TGTGCCAGTAAACTACGGGGGAACACCGGGGAGCTGTTTTTT.

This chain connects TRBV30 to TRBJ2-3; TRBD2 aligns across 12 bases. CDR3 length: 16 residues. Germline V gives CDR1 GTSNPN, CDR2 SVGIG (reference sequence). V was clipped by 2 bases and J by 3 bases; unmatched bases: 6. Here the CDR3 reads CAWSRIGLAGTDTQYF. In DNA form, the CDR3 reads TGTGCCTGGAGTCGGATTGGACTAGCGGGGACAGATACGCAGTATTTT.

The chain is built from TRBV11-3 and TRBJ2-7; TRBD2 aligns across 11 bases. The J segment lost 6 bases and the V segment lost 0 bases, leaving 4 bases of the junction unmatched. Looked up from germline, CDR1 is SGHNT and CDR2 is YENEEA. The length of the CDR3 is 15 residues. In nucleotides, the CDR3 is TGTGCCAGCAGCTTAGACCCTAGCGGGGGGTTCGAGCAGTACTTC. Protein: CASSLDPSGGFEQYF.

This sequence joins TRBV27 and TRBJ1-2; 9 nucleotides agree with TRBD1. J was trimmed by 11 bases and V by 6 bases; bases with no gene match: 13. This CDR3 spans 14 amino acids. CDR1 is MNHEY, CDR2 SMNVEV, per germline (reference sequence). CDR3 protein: CASSELGTGPMYTF. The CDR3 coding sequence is TGTGCCAGCAGCGAGTTGGGGACAGGGCCGATGTACACCTTC.

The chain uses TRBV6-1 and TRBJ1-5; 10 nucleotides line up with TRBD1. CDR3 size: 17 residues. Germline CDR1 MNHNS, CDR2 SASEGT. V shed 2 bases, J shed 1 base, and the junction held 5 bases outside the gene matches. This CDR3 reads CASSEWRTGGSNQPQHF. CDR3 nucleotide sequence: TGTGCCAGCAGTGAATGGAGGACAGGGGGAAGCAATCAGCCCCAGCATTTT.

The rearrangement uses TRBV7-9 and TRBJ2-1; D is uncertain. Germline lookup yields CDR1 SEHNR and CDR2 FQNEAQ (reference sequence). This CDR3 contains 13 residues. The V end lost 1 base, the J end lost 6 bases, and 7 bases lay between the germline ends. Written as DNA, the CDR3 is TGTGCCAGCAGCTTAGAAGCTGTCAATGAGCAGTTCTTC. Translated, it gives CASSLEAVNEQFF.

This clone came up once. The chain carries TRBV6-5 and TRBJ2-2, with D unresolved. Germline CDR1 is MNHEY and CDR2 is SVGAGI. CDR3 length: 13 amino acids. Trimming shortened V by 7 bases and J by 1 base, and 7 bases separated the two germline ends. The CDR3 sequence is CASTNGNTGELFF. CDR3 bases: TGTGCCAGCACCAACGGGAACACCGGGGAGCTGTTTTTT.

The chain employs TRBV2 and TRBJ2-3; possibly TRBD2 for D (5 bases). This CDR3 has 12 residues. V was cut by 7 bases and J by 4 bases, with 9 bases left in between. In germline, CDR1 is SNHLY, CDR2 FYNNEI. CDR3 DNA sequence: TGTGCCAGCAATGTCGGGGCAGATACGCAGTATTTT. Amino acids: CASNVGADTQYF.

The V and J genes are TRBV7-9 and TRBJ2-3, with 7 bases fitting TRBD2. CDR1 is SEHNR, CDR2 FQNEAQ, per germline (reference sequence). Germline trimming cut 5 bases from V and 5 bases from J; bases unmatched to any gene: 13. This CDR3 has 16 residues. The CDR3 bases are TGTGCCAGCAGCCGCGTGGTTGCGGGAGAAATAGATACGCAGTATTTT. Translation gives CASSRVVAGEIDTQYF.

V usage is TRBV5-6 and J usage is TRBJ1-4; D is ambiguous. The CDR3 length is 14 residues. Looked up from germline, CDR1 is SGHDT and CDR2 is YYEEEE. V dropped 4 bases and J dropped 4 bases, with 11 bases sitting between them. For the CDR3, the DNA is TGTGCCAGCAGCCCGCAGGCCTTTAATGAAAAACTGTTTTTT. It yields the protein CASSPQAFNEKLFF.

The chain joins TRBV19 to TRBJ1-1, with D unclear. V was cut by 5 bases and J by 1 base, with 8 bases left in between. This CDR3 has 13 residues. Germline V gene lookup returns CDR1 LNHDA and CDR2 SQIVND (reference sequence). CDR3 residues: CASSYRQNTEAFF. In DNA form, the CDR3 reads TGTGCCAGTAGTTATCGACAGAACACTGAAGCTTTCTTT.

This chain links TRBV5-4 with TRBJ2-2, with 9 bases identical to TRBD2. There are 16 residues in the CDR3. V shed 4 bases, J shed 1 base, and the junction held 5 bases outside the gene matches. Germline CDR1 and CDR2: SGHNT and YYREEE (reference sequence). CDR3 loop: CASSTTSGWNTGELFF. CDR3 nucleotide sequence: TGTGCCAGCAGCACCACTAGCGGGTGGAACACCGGGGAGCTGTTTTTT. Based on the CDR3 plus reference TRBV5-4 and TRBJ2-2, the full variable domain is ETGVTQSPTHLIKTRGQQVTLRCSSQSGHNTVSWYQQALGQGPQFIFQYYREEENGRGNFPPRFSGLQFPNYSSELNVNALELDDSALYLCASSTTSGWNTGELFFGEGSRLTVL.

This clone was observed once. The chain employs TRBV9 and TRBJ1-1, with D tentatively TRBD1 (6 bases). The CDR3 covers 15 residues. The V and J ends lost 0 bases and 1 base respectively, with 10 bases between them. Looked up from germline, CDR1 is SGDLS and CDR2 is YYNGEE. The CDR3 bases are TGTGCCAGCAGCGTAGCTATGACAGGGAACACTGAAGCTTTCTTT. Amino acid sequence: CASSVAMTGNTEAFF.

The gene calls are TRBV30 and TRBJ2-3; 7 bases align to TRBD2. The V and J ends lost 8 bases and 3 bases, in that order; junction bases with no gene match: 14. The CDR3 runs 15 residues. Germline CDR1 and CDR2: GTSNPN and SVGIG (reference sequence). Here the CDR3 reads CAQVGAGRSTDTQYF. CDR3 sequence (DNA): TGTGCCCAAGTGGGAGCGGGACGGTCGACAGATACGCAGTATTTT.

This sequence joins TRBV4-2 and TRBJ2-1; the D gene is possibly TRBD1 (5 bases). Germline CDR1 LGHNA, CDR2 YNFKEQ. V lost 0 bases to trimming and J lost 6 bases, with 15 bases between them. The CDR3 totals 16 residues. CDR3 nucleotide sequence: TGTGCCAGCAGCCAAGAGGTTCTCAGGGAACTCAATGAGCAGTTCTTC. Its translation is CASSQEVLRELNEQFF.

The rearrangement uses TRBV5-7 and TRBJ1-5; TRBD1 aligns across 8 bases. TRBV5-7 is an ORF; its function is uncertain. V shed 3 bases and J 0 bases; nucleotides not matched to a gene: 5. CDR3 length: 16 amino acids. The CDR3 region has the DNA TGTGCCAGCAGCTACTCGCAGGGGGCTAGCAATCAGCCCCAGCATTTT. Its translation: CASSYSQGASNQPQHF.

In nucleotides, the CDR3 is TGCGCCAGCAGCTTAGGCGGGGCCCAGAACCGGGACGCCCGGGGCTACACCTTC. It translates to CASSLGGAQNRDARGYTF. The chain combines TRBV5-1 with TRBJ1-2; tentative D call: TRBD1 (5 bases). Looked up from germline, CDR1 is SGHRS and CDR2 is YFSETQ. CDR3 length: 18 amino acids. The V and J ends lost 2 bases and 8 bases respectively, with 28 bases between them.

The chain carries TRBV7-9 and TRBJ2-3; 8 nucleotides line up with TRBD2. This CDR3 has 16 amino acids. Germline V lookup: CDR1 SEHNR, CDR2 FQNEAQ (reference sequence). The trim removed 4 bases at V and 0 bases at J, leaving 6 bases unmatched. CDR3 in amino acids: CASSSLLAASTDTQYF. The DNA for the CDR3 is TGTGCCAGCAGCTCCCTACTAGCGGCTAGCACAGATACGCAGTATTTT.

The CDR3 sequence is CASSIWGLMDRESNQPQHF. The DNA for the CDR3 is TGTGCCAGTAGTATATGGGGGCTTATGGACAGAGAATCCAATCAGCCCCAGCATTTT. The chain is built from TRBV19 and TRBJ1-5, with D tentatively TRBD1 (6 bases). Germline V gene data show CDR1 as LNHDA and CDR2 as SQIVND (reference sequence). The germline V and J ends were trimmed by 2 bases and 3 bases, with 23 bases remaining between them. CDR3 size: 19 residues.

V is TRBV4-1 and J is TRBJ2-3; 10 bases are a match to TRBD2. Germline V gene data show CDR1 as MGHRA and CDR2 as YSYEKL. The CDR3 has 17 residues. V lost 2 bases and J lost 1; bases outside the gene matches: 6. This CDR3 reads CASSQPFTSGGTDTQYF. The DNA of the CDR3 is TGCGCCAGCAGCCAACCCTTTACTAGCGGGGGCACAGATACGCAGTATTTT.